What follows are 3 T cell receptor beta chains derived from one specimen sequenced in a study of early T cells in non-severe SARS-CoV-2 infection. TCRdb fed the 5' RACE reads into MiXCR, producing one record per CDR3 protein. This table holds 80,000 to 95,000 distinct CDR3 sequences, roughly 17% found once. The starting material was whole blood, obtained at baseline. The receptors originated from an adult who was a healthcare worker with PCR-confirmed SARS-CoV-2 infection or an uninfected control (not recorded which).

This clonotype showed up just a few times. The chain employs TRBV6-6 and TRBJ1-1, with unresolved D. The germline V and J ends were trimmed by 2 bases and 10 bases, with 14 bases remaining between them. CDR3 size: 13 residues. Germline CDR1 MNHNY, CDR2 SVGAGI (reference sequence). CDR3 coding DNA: TGTGCCAGCAGTTACGTGAGGTCCCCCGGAGCTTTCTTT. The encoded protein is CASSYVRSPGAFF.

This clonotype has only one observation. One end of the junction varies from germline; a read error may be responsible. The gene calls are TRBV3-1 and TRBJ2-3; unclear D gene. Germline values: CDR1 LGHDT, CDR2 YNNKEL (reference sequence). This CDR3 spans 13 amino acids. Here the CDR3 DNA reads TGTGCCAGCAGCCAGGCACCACGACCCACGCCGTATTTT. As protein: CASSQAPRPTPYF.

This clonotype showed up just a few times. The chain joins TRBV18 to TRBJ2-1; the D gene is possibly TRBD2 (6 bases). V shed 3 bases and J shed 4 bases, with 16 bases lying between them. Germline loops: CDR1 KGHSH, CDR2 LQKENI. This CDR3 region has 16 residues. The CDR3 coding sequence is TGTGCCAGCTCACCTAATTTCCTGCGGGGTTACAATGAGCAGTTCTTC. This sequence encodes CASSPNFLRGYNEQFF.